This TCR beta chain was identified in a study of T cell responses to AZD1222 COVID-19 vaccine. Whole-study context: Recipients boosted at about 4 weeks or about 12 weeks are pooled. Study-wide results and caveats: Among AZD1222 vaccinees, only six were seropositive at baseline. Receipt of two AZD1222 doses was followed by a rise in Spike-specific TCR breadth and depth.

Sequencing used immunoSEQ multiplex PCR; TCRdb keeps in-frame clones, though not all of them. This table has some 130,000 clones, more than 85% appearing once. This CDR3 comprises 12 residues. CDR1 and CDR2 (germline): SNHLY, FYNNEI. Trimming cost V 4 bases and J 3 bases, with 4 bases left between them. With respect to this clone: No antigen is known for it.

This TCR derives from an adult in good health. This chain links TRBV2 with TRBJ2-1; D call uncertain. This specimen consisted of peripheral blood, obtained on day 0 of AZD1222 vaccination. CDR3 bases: TGTGCCAGCAGTGGCGACTACAATGAGCAGTTCTTC. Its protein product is CASSGDYNEQFF.